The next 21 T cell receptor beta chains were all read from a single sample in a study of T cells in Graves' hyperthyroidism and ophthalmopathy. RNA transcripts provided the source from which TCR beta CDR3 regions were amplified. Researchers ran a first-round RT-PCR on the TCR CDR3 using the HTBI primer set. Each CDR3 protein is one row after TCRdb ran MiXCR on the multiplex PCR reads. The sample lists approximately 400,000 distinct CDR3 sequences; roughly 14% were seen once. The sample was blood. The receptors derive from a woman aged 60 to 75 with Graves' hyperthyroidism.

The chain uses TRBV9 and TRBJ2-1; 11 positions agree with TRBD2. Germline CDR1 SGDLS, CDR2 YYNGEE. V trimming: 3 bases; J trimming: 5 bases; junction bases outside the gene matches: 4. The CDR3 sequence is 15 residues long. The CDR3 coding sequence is TGTGCCAGCAGCGCGACTAGCGGGAATAACAATGAGCAGTTCTTC. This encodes CASSATSGNNNEQFF.

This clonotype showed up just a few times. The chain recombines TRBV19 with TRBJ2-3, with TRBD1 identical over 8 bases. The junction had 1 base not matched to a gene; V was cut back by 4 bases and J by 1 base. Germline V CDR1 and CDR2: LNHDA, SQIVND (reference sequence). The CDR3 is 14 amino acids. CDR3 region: CASSKTGGTDTQYF. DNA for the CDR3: TGTGCCAGTAGTAAGACAGGGGGCACAGATACGCAGTATTTT. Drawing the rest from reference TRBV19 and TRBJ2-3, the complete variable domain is DGGITQSPKYLFRKEGQNVTLSCEQNLNHDAMYWYRQDPGQGLRLIYYSQIVNDFQKGDIAEGYSVSREKKESFPLTVTSAQKNPTAFYLCASSKTGGTDTQYFGPGTRLTVL.

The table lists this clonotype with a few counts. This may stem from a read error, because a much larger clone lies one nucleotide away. CDR3 region: CAWSMGTALYGYTF. The CDR3 coding sequence is TGTGCCTGGAGTATGGGGACCGCTCTCTATGGCTACACCTTC. The rearrangement joins TRBV30 to TRBJ1-2; tentative D call: TRBD1 (5 bases). V was clipped by 2 bases and J by 4 bases, with 14 bases between them. CDR3 size: 14 residues. CDR1 and CDR2 (germline): GTSNPN, SVGIG (reference sequence).

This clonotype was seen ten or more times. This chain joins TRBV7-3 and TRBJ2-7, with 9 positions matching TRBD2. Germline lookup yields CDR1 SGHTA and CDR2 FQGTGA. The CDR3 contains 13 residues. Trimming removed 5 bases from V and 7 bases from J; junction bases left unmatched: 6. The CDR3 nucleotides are TGTGCCAGCAGCGAAAGACTAGCGGCTGAGCAGTACTTC. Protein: CASSERLAAEQYF.

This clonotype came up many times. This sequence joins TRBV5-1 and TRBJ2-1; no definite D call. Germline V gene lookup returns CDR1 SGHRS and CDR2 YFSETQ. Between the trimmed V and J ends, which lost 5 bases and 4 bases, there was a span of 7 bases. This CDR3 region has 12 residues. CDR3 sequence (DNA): TGCGCCAGCAGGCGCCAGTACAATGAGCAGTTCTTC. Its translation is CASRRQYNEQFF.

The CDR3 here is CASSISRFNEQFF. Here the CDR3 DNA reads TGTGCCAGTAGTATTAGTCGGTTCAATGAGCAGTTCTTC. The chain uses TRBV19 and TRBJ2-1; D remains unclear. The germline V gene has CDR1 LNHDA and CDR2 SQIVND (reference sequence). This CDR3 is 13 amino acids long. V gave up 3 bases and J gave up 6 bases, with 9 bases separating them.

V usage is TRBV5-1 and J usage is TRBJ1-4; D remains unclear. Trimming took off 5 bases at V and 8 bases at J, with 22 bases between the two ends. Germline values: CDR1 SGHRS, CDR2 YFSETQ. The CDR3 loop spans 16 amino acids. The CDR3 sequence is CASRLTTGQSGEKLFF. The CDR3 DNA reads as TGCGCCAGCAGACTCACGACCGGTCAGTCGGGAGAAAAACTGTTTTTT.

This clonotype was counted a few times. The CDR3 protein is CASSPRAGLAGDGQFF. The CDR3 DNA sequence: TGTGCCAGTAGTCCCAGAGCCGGACTAGCGGGAGACGGGCAGTTCTTC. V usage is TRBV19 and J usage is TRBJ2-1; 13 bases line up with TRBD2. Trimming cost V 5 bases and J 12 bases; bases outside gene matches: 13. Germline CDR1 is LNHDA and CDR2 is SQIVND (reference sequence). CDR3 length: 16 residues.

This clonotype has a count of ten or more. Here the CDR3 DNA reads TGTGCCTGGAGTGTGAAGGTTGGACAGGCTAACTATGGCTACACCTTC. Protein sequence: CAWSVKVGQANYGYTF. This chain connects TRBV30 to TRBJ1-2; TRBD1 matches 7 bases. Germline loops: CDR1 GTSNPN, CDR2 SVGIG (reference sequence). V was pared by 0 bases and J by 0 bases, with 7 bases of the junction left unmatched. There are 16 residues in the CDR3. The whole variable domain, remainder taken from reference TRBV30 and TRBJ1-2, is SQTIHQWPATLVQPVGSPLSLECTVEGTSNPNLYWYRQAAGRGLQLLFYSVGIGQISSEVPQNLSASRPQDRQFILSSKKLLLSDSGFYLCAWSVKVGQANYGYTFGSGTRLTVV.

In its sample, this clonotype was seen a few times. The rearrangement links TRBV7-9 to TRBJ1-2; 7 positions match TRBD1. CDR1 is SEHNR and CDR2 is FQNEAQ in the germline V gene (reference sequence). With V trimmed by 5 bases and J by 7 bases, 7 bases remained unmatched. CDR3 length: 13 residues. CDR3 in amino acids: CASSPDRVGGYTF. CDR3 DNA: TGTGCCAGCAGCCCCGACAGGGTTGGTGGCTACACCTTC.

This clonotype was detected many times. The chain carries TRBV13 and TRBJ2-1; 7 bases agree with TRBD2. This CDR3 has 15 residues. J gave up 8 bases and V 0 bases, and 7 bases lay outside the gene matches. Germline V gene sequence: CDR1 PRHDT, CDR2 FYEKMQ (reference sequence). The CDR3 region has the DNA TGTGCCAGCAGCTTAGGGCGGGAGTTTCGGGATGAGCAGTTCTTC. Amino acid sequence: CASSLGREFRDEQFF.

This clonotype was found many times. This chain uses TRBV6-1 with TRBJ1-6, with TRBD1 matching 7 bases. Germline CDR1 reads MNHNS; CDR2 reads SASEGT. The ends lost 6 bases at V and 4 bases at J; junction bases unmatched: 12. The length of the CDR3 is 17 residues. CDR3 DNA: TGTGCCAGCAGCCGGGGACAGTCGAAGGTTTATAATTCACCCCTCCACTTT. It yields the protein CASSRGQSKVYNSPLHF.

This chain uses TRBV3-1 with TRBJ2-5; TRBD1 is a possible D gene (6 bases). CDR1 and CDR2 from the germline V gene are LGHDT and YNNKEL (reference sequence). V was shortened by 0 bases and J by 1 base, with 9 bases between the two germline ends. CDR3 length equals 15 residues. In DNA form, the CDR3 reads TGTGCCAGCAGCCAAGATACACAGGGCCAAGAGACCCAGTACTTC. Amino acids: CASSQDTQGQETQYF.

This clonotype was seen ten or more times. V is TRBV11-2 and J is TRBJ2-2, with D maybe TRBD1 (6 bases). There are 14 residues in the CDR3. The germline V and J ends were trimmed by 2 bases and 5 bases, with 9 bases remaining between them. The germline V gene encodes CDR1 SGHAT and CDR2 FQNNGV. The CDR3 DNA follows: TGTGCCAGCAGCTTAATGACAGGAACCGGGGAGCTGTTTTTT. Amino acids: CASSLMTGTGELFF.

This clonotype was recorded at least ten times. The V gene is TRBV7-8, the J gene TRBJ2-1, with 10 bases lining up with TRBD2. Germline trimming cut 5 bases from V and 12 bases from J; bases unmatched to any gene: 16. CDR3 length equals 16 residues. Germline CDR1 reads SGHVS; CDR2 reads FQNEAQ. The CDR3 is CASSPRLAGHPMSQFF. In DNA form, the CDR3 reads TGTGCCAGCAGCCCCCGACTAGCGGGCCACCCTATGTCGCAGTTCTTC.

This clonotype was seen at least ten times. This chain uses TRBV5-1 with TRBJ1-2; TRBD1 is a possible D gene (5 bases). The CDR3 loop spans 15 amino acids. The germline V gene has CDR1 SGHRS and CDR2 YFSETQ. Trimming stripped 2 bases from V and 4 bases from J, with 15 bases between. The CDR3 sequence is CASSLGWAGTYGYTF. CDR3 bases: TGCGCCAGCAGCTTAGGATGGGCAGGGACCTATGGCTACACCTTC.

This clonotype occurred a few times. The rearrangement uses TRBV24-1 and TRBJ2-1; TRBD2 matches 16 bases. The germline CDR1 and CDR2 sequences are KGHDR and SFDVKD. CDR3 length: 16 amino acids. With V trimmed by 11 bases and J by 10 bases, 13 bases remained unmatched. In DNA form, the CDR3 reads TGTGCCATCTCCAGCGGGACTAGCGGGAGGGCCGACGAGCAGTTCTTC. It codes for CAISSGTSGRADEQFF.

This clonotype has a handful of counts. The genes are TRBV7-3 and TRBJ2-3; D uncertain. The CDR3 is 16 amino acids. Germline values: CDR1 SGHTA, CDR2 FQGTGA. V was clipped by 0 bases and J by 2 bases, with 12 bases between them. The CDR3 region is CASSLTPSTITDTQYF. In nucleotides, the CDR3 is TGTGCCAGCAGCTTAACGCCCAGCACGATCACAGATACGCAGTATTTT.

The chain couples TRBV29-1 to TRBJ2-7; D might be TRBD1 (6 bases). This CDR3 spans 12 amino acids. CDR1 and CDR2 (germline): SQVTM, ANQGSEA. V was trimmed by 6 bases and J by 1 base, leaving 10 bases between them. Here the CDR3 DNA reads TGCAGCGTCGGGCAGGGGTCCTACGAGCAGTACTTC. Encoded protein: CSVGQGSYEQYF.

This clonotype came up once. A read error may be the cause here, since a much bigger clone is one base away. The CDR3 loop reads CASSLWGMEQYF. CDR3 DNA sequence: TGTGCCAGCAGTTTGTGGGGTATGGAGCAGTACTTC. The chain joins TRBV27 to TRBJ2-7; D remains ambiguous. V lost 3 bases to trimming and J lost 7 bases, with 10 bases between them. The germline gives CDR1 MNHEY, CDR2 SMNVEV (reference sequence). The CDR3 loop spans 12 amino acids.

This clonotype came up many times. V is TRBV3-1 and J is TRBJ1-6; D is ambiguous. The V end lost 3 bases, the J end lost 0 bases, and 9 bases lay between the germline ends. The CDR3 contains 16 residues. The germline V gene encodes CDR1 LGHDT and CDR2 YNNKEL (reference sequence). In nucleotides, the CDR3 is TGTGCCAGCAGCCAGACAATGAGCTCCTATAATTCACCCCTCCACTTT. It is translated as CASSQTMSSYNSPLHF.